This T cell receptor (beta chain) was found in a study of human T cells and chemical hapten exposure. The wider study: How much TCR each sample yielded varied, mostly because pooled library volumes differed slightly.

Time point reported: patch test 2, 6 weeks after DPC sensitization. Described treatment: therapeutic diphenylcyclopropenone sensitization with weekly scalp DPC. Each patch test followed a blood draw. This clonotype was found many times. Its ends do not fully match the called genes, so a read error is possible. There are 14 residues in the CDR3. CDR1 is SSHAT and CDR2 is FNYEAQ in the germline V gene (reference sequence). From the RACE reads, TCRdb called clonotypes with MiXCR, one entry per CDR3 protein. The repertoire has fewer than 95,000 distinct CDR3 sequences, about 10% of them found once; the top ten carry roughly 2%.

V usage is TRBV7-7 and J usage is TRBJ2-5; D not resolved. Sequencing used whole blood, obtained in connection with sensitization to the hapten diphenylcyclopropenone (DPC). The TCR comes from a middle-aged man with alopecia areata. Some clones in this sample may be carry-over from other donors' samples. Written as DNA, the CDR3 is TGTGCTAGCAGCTTAGACTCCTTCCAAGAGACCCAGTACTTC. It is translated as CASSLDSFQETQYF. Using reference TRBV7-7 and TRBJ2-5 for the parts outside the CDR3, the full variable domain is GAGVSQSPRYKVTKRGQDVTLRCDPISSHATLYWYQQALGQGPEFLTYFNYEAQPDKSGLPSDRFSAERPEGSISTLTIQRTEQRDSAMYRCASSLDSFQETQYFGPGTRLLVL.